The clone carrying this T cell receptor beta chain occurred once. This sample is part of a study of tumour-infiltrating T cells in Burkitt lymphoma. The overall study: Repertoire clonality predicted overall and progression-free survival.

TCRdb's copy holds only in-frame clones and misses some; the assay was immunoSEQ multiplex PCR. The sample lists some 13,000 clones; 85% were seen once. V dropped 0 bases and J dropped 2 bases, with 10 bases sitting between them. This CDR3 region has 16 residues. Germline V gene data show CDR1 as ENHRY and CDR2 as SYGVKD. Sequencing was carried out using tumor tissue. This clonotype originated in a human donor with diffuse large B-cell lymphoma. V and J are TRBV10-3 and TRBJ1-4, with D uncertain. CDR3 region: CAISESLGSTNEKLFF. CDR3 nucleotides: TGTGCCATCAGTGAGTCGTTAGGGAGCACTAATGAAAAACTGTTTTTT.